A single sample gave rise to the 11 T cell receptor beta chains below, sequenced in a study of T cell repertoires in cytomegalovirus infection. TCRdb used MiXCR to reprocess the reads, holding one entry per CDR3 protein. The sample contains roughly 230,000 distinct CDR3 sequences, about 12% of which appear only once. What was sequenced was PBMCs. These receptors were obtained from a human donor in good health (CMV status not recorded). Some clones in this sample may be carry-over from other donors' samples.

This clonotype showed up many times. Mismatch with germline at one junction end may stem from a read error. This chain links TRBV7-2 with TRBJ1-5; D is ambiguous. In germline, CDR1 is SGHTA, CDR2 FQGNSA. CDR3 length equals 15 residues. Here the CDR3 reads CASSLDPGANRPQHF. The CDR3 DNA follows: TGTGCCAGCAGCTTAGATCCGGGAGCCAATCGGCCCCAGCATTTT.

This clonotype was seen ten or more times. V is TRBV20-1 and J is TRBJ2-5; 7 bases are a match to TRBD2. J was trimmed by 1 base and V by 3 bases; bases with no gene match: 2. Per the germline V gene, CDR1 is DFQATT and CDR2 is SNEGSKA (reference sequence). The length of the CDR3 is 13 residues. The CDR3 nucleotides read TGCAGTGCTAGGACGGGGGGCCAAGAGACCCAGTACTTC. Protein sequence: CSARTGGQETQYF.

In this sample, this clonotype turned up many times. This chain links TRBV28 with TRBJ2-7; D not certain. Trimming took 7 bases from V and 3 from J, leaving 7 bases between them. Germline V lookup: CDR1 MDHEN, CDR2 SYDVKM. This CDR3 is built from 11 residues. CDR3 loop: CASIGDYEQYF. Written as DNA, the CDR3 is TGTGCCAGCATTGGCGACTACGAGCAGTACTTC.

The sample holds many counts of this clonotype. J is TRBJ2-5 and V is TRBV7-8; 13 positions match TRBD2. CDR1 and CDR2 from the germline V gene are SGHVS and FQNEAQ. The CDR3 has 17 amino acids. Trimming cost V 5 bases and J 5 bases; bases outside gene matches: 11. As DNA, the CDR3 is TGTGCCAGCAGCGGAATAACTAGCGGGGGGGCCTTGGAGACCCAGTACTTC. Encoded protein: CASSGITSGGALETQYF. The whole variable domain, remainder taken from reference TRBV7-8 and TRBJ2-5, is GAGVSQSPRYKVAKRGQDVALRCDPISGHVSLFWYQQALGQGPEFLTYFQNEAQLDKSGLPSDRFFAERPEGSVSTLKIQRTQQEDSAVYLCASSGITSGGALETQYFGPGTRLLVL.

This clonotype was recorded at least ten times. The chain is built from TRBV7-2 and TRBJ1-1; D gene ambiguous. With 3 bases removed from V and 1 base from J, the gap between germline ends came to 6 bases. The CDR3 consists of 13 residues. CDR1 is SGHTA, CDR2 FQGNSA, per germline. The chain's CDR3 is CASSFSTNTEAFF. The CDR3 coding sequence is TGTGCCAGCAGCTTTTCTACGAACACTGAAGCTTTCTTT.

The V call is TRBV5-1, the J call TRBJ1-1, with 12 nucleotides matching TRBD1. Trimming at V came to 4 bases and at J to 4 bases, leaving 8 bases not matched to a gene. The germline CDR1 and CDR2 sequences are SGHRS and YFSETQ. The CDR3 covers 16 residues. Written as DNA, the CDR3 is TGCGCCAGCAGCGAGGGACAGGGGGCGACGGGCACTGAAGCTTTCTTT. This translates into CASSEGQGATGTEAFF.

Remarks on this clonotype: This may stem from a read error, because a much larger clone lies one nucleotide away. The conserved phenylalanine or tryptophan normally closing the CDR3 is absent here, so this likely arose from a read error. The chain couples TRBV28 to TRBJ2-7, with D tentatively TRBD1 (7 bases). The germline V gene has CDR1 MDHEN and CDR2 SYDVKM. V lost 7 bases and J 3 bases, leaving 13 bases between the germline ends. This CDR3 comprises 13 residues. The CDR3 region has the DNA TGTGCCAGCACCGCGGGACAGTTCTACGAGCAGTACTTG. Amino acid sequence: CASTAGQFYEQYL.

The chain carries TRBV10-3 and TRBJ2-2; TRBD2 aligns across 7 bases. V lost 11 bases, J lost 2 bases, and 8 bases stayed unmatched. The CDR3 spans 14 residues. The germline V gene has CDR1 ENHRY and CDR2 SYGVKD. DNA for the CDR3: TGTGCCTCTACCGCGGGAGTCAACACCGGGGAGCTGTTTTTT. This sequence encodes CASTAGVNTGELFF.

This clonotype was recorded only once. The rearrangement uses TRBV27 and TRBJ1-2, with TRBD1 identical over 7 bases. With V trimmed by 6 bases and J by 12 bases, 10 bases remained unmatched. In germline, CDR1 is MNHEY, CDR2 SMNVEV (reference sequence). The CDR3 runs 12 residues. The CDR3 sequence is CASSLPSTGDTF. The CDR3, as DNA: TGTGCCAGCAGCTTACCAAGTACAGGGGACACCTTC.

Ten or more counts support this clonotype. This sequence joins TRBV7-3 and TRBJ2-1; 9 positions match TRBD1. Trimming cost V 6 bases and J 8 bases; bases outside gene matches: 8. Germline V gene lookup returns CDR1 SGHTA and CDR2 FQGTGA. This CDR3 has 14 residues. The chain's CDR3 is CASSQGQGWDEQFF. The CDR3 region has the DNA TGTGCCAGCAGTCAAGGACAGGGGTGGGATGAGCAGTTCTTC.

The sample holds many counts of this clonotype. This chain uses TRBV23-1 with TRBJ1-5; possible D gene TRBD1, 5 bases. TRBV23-1 is an open reading frame, and its role is uncertain. Trimming removed 10 bases at V and 3 bases at J, with 19 bases between. CDR3 length: 15 amino acids. The CDR3 spells CATSGIGILNQPQHF. The CDR3 region has the DNA TGCGCCACCTCAGGGATAGGAATCCTCAATCAGCCCCAGCATTTT.